This TCR beta chain was sequenced during a study of blood T cell repertoires in COVID-19. Study details: From the United States, Italy and Spain came samples of acute and convalescent COVID-19.

Generated by immunoSEQ multiplex PCR, the TCRdb table keeps only in-frame clones and is missing some. The data show 250,000 or so clones, 85% seen once. Recruits, aged roughly 18 to 89 years, lived in 24 US areas. V was clipped by 7 bases and J by 0 bases, with 22 bases between them. CDR3 length equals 18 residues. Germline V gene data show CDR1 as MDHEN and CDR2 as SYDVKM. The chain links TRBV28 to TRBJ2-4, with D tentatively TRBD1 (6 bases). The sample consisted of PBMCs or T cells enriched from blood (not recorded which). The sequence was obtained from a woman aged 50 to 65 who had been exposed to COVID-19. DNA for the CDR3: TGTGCCAGCACTCCTCAGAGAGGGGGTTTCTCAGCCAAAAACATTCAGTACTTC. The encoded protein is CASTPQRGGFSAKNIQYF. The full variable domain, in which reference TRBV28 and TRBJ2-4 provide the parts outside the CDR3, is DVKVTQSSRYLVKRTGEKVFLECVQDMDHENMFWYRQDPGLGLRLIYFSYDVKMKEKGDIPEGYSVSREKKERFSLILESASTNQTSMYLCASTPQRGGFSAKNIQYFGAGTRLSVL.